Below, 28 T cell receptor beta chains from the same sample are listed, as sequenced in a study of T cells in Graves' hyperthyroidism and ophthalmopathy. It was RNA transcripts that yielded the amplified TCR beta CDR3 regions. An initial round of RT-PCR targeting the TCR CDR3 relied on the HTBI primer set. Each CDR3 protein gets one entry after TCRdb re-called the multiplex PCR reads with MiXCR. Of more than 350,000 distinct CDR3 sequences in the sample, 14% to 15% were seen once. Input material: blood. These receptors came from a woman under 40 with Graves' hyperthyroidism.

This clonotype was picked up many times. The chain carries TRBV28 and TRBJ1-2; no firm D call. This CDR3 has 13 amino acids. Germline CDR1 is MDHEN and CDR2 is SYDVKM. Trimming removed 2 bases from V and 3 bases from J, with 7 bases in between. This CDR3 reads CASSLGRHYGYTF. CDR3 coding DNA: TGTGCCAGCAGTTTAGGCCGGCACTATGGCTACACCTTC.

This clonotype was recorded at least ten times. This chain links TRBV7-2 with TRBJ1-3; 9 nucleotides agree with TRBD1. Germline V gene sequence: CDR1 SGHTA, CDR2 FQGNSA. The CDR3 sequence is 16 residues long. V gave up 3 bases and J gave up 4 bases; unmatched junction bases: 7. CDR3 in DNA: TGTGCCAGCAGCTTCGCAGGGACAGGGTCCGGAAACACCATATATTTT. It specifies CASSFAGTGSGNTIYF.

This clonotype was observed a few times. The CDR3 loop reads CATSEPSQGRNEQFF. Here the CDR3 DNA reads TGTGCCACCAGTGAGCCCTCACAGGGTCGGAATGAGCAGTTCTTC. The V call is TRBV24-1, the J call TRBJ2-1; TRBD1 might be the D (6 bases). Trimming pared 4 bases from V and 7 bases from J, leaving 16 bases between. This CDR3 is built from 15 residues. Germline V gives CDR1 KGHDR, CDR2 SFDVKD.

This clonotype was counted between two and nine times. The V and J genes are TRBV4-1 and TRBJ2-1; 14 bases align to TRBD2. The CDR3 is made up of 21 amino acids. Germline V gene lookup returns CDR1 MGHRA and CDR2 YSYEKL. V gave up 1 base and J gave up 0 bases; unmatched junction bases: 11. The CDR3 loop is CASSQAVSGLAGVLSYNEQFF. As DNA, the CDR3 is TGCGCCAGCAGCCAAGCAGTGTCGGGACTAGCGGGAGTTCTCTCCTACAATGAGCAGTTCTTC.

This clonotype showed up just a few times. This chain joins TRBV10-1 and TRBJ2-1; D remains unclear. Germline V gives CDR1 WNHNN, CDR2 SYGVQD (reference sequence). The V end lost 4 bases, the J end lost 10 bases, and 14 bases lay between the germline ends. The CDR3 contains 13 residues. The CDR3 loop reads CASSVGVQEEQFF. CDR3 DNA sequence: TGCGCCAGCAGTGTAGGTGTTCAGGAGGAGCAGTTCTTC.

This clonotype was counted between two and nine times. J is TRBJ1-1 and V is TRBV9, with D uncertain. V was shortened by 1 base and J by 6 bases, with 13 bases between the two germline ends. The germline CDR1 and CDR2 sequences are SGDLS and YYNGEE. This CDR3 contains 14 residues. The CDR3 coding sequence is TGTGCCAGCAGCGTATTCCTTTGGCCCCCTGAAGCTTTCTTT. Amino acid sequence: CASSVFLWPPEAFF.

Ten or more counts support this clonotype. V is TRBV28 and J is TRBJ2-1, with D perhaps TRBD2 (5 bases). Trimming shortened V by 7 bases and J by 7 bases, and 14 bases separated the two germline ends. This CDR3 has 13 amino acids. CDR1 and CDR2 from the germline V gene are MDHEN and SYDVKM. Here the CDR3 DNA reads TGTGCCAGCAAGGTCGCTAGCCAAAATGAGCAGTTCTTC. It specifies CASKVASQNEQFF.

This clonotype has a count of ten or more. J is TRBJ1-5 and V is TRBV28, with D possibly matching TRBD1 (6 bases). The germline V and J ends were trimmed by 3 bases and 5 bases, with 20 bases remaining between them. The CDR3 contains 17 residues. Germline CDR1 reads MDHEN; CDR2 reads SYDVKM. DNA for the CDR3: TGTGCCAGCAGTTTTGGAGCGGCAGGGGAGATCCATCAGCCCCAGCATTTT. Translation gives CASSFGAAGEIHQPQHF. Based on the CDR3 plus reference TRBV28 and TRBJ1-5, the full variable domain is DVKVTQSSRYLVKRTGEKVFLECVQDMDHENMFWYRQDPGLGLRLIYFSYDVKMKEKGDIPEGYSVSREKKERFSLILESASTNQTSMYLCASSFGAAGEIHQPQHFGDGTRLSIL.

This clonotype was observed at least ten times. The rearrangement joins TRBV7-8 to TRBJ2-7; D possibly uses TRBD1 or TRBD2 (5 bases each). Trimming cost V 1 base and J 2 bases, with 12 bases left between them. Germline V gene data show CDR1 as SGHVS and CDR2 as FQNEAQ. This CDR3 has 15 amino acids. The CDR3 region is CASSLGDLGAYEQYF. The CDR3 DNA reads TGTGCCAGCAGCTTAGGGGACCTGGGGGCCTACGAGCAGTACTTC.

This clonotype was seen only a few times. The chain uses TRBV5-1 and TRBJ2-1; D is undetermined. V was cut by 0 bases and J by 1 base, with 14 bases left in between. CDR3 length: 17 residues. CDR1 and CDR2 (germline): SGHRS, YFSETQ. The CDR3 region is CASSLGGSRASYNEQFF. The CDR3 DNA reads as TGCGCCAGCAGCTTGGGGGGATCCCGAGCATCCTACAATGAGCAGTTCTTC.

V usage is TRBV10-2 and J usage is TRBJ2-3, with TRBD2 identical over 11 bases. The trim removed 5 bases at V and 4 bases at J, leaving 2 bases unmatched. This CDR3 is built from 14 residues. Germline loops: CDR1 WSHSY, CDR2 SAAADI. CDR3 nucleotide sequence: TGCGCCAGCAGTCAACTAGCGGGAGCAGATACGCAGTATTTT. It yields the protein CASSQLAGADTQYF.

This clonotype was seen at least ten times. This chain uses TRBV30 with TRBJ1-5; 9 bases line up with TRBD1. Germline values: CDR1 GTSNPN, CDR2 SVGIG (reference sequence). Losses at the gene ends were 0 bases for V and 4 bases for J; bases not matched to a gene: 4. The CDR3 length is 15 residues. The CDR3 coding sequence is TGTGCCTGGAGTGTACTCGGACAGGGGAATCAGCCCCAGCATTTT. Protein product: CAWSVLGQGNQPQHF.

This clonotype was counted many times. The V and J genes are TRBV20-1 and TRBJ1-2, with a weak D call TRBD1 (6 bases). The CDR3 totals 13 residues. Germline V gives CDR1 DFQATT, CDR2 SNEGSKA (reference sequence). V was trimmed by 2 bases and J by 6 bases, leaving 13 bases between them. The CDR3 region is CSARSTYRDGYTF. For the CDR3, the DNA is TGCAGTGCTAGATCTACCTACAGGGATGGCTACACCTTC.

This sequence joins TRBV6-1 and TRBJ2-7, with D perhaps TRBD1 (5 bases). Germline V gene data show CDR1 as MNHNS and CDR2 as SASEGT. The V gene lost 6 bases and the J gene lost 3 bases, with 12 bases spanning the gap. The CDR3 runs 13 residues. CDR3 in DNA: TGTGCCAGCAGATCAGGGTTGTTCTACGAGCAGTACTTC. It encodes CASRSGLFYEQYF.

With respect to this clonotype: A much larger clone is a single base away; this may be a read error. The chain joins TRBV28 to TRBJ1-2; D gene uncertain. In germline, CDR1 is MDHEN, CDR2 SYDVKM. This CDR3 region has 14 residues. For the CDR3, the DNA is TGTGCCAGCAGTCCAATTCACGTAAACTATGGCTGCACCTTC. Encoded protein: CASSPIHVNYGCTF.

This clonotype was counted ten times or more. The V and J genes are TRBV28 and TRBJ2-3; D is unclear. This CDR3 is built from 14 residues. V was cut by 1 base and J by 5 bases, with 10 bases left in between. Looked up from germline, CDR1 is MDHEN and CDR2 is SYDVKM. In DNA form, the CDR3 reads TGTGCCAGCAGTTTATCCTCCCGACGAGATACGCAGTATTTT. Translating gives CASSLSSRRDTQYF.

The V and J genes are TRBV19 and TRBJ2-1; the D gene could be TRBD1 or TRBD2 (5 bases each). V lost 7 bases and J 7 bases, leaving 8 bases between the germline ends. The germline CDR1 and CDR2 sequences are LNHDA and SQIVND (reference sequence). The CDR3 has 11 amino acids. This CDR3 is CASIEGNEQFF. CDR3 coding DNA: TGTGCCAGTATCGAGGGGAATGAGCAGTTCTTC.

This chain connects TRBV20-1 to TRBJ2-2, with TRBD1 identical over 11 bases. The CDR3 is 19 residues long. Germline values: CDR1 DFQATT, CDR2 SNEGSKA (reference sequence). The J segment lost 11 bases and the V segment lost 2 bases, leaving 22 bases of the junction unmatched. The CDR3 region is CSARTRTGGWTEHRGELFF. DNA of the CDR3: TGCAGTGCTAGAACCCGGACAGGGGGCTGGACCGAACACCGGGGAGAGCTGTTTTTT.

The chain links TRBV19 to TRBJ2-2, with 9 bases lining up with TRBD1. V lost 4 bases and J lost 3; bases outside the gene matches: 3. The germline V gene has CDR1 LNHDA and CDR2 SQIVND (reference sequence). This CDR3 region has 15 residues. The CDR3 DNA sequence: TGTGCCAGTAGTAGGGACAGGGCGGACACCGGGGAGCTGTTTTTT. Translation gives CASSRDRADTGELFF.

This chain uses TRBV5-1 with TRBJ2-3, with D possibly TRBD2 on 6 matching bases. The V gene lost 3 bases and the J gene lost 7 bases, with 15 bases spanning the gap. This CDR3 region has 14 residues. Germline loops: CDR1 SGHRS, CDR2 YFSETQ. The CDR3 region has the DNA TGCGCCAGCAGCTCAGAAGCGGGTCGGAATACGCAGTATTTT. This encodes CASSSEAGRNTQYF.

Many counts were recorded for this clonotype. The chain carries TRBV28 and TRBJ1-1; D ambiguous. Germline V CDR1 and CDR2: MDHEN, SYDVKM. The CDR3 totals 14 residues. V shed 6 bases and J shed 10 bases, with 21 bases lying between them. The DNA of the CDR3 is TGTGCCAGCAGCACGAACGAGGGCCGACCTCGAGCTTTCTTT. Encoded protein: CASSTNEGRPRAFF.

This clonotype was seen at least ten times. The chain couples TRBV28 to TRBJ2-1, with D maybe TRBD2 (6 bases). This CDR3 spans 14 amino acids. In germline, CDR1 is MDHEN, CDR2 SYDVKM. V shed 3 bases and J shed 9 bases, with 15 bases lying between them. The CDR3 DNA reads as TGTGCCAGCAGTTTTGAGACCTTCGGGGGTGAGCAGTTCTTC. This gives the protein CASSFETFGGEQFF.

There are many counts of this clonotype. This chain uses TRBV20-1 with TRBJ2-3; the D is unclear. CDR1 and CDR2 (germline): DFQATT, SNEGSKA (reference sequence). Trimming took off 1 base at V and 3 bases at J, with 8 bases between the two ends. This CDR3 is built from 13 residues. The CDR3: CSARGRSTDTQYF. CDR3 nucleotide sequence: TGCAGTGCTAGAGGCAGGTCGACAGATACGCAGTATTTT.

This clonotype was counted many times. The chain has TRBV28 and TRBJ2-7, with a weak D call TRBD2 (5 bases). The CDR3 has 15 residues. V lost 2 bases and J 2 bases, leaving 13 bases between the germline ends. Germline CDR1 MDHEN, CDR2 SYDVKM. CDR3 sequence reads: CASSLERWRPYEQYF. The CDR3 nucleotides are TGTGCCAGCAGTTTAGAGCGGTGGAGGCCCTACGAGCAGTACTTC.

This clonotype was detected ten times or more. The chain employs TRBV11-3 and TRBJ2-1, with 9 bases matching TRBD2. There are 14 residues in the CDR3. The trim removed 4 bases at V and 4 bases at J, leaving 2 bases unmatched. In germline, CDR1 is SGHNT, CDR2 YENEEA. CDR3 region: CASSSSGAYNEQFF. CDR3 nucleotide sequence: TGTGCCAGCAGCTCTAGCGGGGCTTACAATGAGCAGTTCTTC.

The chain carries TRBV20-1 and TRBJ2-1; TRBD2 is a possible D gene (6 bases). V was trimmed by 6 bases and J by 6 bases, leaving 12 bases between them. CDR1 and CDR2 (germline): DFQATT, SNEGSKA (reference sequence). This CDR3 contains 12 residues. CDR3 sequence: CSANRESNEQFF. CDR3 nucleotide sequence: TGCAGTGCCAACCGGGAGAGCAATGAGCAGTTCTTC.

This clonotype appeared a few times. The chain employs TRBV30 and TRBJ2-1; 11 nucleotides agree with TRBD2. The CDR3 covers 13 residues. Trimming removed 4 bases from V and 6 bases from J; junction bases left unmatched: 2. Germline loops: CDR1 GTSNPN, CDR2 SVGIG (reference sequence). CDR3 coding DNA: TGTGCCTGGATTAGCGGGAGGGCCAATGAGCAGTTCTTC. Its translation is CAWISGRANEQFF.

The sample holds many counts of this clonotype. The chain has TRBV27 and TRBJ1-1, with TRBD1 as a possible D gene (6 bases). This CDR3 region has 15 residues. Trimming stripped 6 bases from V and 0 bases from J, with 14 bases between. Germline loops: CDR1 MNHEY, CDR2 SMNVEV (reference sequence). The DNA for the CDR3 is TGTGCCAGCAGCTCGATAGGGGGGGTGAACACTGAAGCTTTCTTT. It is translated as CASSSIGGVNTEAFF.